The sequence of this T cell receptor (beta chain) was determined in a study of blood T cell repertoires in COVID-19. Study summary: In each case, the material was cDNA or gDNA derived from T cells, B-cell-depleted T cells, or PBMCs.

In the original processing: Amplification with reference gene primers provided the estimates of nucleated cell counts. Repertoires were generated with immunoSEQ multiplex PCR, while TCRdb's copy carries only in-frame clones and drops some. V, J and clone size are those of that table, while D and trimming were read from the DNA. The data hold over 250,000 clones, with around 79% observed a single time. The CDR3 length is 15 residues. CDR1 and CDR2 (germline): LGHDT, YNNKEL (reference sequence). V lost 4 bases to trimming and J lost 1 base, with 13 bases between them. This clone turned up a few times. Sequencing input: peripheral blood. The gene calls are TRBV3-1 (or the pseudogene TRBV3-2) and TRBJ1-1, with D maybe TRBD1 (5 bases). The TCR sequence derives from an elderly woman with acute or convalescent COVID-19. CDR3 nucleotide sequence: TGTGCCAGCAGCCCCCTGGGGGAGGGGAACACTGAAGCTTTCTTT. This codes for CASSPLGEGNTEAFF.